This T cell receptor (beta chain) was sequenced for a study of T-cell reconstitution after alpha-beta-depleted transplantation in children. Preparing the TCRbeta library involved the use of unique molecular identifiers. One entry per CDR3 protein results from TCRdb running MiXCR on the PCR reads. The sample lists more than 60,000 distinct CDR3 sequences; 5.5% to 7.5% were seen once. Losses at the gene ends were 6 bases for V and 6 bases for J; bases not matched to a gene: 7. The CDR3 has 15 amino acids. CDR1 and CDR2 from the germline V gene are MNHEY and SVGAGI. This receptor was taken from a human donor who donated a stem cell graft to a child with acute lymphoblastic leukemia. The V and J genes are TRBV6-5 and TRBJ1-4; TRBD1 matches at 10 bases. The sequences come from PBMCs from the stem cell graft donor, collected from the stem cell graft. In nucleotides, the CDR3 is TGTGCCAGCAGCTTGTGGACAGGGGGAGATGAAAAACTGTTTTTT. It encodes CASSLWTGGDEKLFF.